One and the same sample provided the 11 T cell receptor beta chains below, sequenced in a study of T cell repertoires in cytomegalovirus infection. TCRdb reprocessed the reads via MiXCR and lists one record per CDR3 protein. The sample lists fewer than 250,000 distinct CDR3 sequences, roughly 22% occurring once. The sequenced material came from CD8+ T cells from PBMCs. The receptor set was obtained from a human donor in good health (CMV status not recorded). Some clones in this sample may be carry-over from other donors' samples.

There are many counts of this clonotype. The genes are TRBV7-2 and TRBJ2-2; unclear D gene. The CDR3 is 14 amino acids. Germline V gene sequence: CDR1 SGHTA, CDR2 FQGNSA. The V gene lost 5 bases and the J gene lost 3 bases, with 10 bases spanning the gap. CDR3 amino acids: CASSDDSYTGELFF. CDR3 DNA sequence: TGTGCCAGCAGCGACGACTCCTACACCGGGGAGCTGTTTTTT.

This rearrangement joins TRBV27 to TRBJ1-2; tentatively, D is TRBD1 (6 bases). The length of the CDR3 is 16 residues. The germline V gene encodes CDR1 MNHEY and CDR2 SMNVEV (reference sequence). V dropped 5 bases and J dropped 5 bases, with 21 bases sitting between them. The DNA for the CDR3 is TGTGCCAGCAGTCCGTACGGGACACCGGGAGGATATGGCTACACCTTC. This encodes CASSPYGTPGGYGYTF.

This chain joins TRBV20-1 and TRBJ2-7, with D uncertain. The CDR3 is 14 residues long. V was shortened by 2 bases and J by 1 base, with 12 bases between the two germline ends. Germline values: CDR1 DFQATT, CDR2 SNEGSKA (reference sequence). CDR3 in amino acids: CSARSRQDSYEQYF. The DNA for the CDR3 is TGCAGTGCTAGAAGTCGGCAGGATTCCTACGAGCAGTACTTC.

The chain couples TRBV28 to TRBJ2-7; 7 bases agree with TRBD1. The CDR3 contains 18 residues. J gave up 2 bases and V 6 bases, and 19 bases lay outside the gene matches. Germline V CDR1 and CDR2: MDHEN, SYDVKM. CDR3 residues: CASRPNLLLDRTAYEQYF. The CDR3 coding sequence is TGTGCCAGCAGACCGAACCTACTCCTGGACAGGACGGCCTACGAGCAGTACTTC.

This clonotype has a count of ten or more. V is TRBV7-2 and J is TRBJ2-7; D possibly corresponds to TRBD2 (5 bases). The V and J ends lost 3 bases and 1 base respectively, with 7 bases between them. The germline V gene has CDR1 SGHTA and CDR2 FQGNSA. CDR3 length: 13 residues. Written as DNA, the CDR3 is TGTGCCAGCAGCTTGAGGGAATCCTACGAGCAGTACTTC. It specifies CASSLRESYEQYF. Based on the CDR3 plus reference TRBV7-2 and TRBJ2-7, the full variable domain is GAGVSQSPSNKVTEKGKDVELRCDPISGHTALYWYRQSLGQGLEFLIYFQGNSAPDKSGLPSDRFSAERTGGSVSTLTIQRTQQEDSAVYLCASSLRESYEQYFGPGTRLTVT.

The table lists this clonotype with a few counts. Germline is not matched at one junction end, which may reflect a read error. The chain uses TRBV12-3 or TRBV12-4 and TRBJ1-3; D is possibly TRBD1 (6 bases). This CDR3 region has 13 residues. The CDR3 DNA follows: TGCGCCTGGGGGGGCCCGTCAGGAAACACCATATATTTT. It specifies CAWGGPSGNTIYF.

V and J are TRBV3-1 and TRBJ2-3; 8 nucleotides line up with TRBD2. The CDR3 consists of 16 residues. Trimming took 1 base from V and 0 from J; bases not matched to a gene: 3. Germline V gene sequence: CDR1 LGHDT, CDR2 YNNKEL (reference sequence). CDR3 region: CASSQGVAGSTDTQYF. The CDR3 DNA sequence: TGTGCCAGCAGCCAAGGAGTAGCGGGGAGCACAGATACGCAGTATTTT.

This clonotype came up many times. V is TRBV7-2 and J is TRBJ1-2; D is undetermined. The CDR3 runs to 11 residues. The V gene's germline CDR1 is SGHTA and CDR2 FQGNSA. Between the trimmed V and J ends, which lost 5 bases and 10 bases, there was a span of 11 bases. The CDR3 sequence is CASSLGLDYTF. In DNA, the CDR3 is TGTGCCAGCAGCCTAGGGCTTGACTACACCTTC. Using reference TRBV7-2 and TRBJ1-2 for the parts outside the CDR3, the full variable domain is GAGVSQSPSNKVTEKGKDVELRCDPISGHTALYWYRQSLGQGLEFLIYFQGNSAPDKSGLPSDRFSAERTGGSVSTLTIQRTQQEDSAVYLCASSLGLDYTFGSGTRLTVV.

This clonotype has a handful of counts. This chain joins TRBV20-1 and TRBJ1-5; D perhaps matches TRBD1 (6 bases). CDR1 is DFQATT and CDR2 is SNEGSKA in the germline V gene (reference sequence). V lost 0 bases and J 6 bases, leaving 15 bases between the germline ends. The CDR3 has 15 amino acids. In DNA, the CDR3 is TGCAGTGCTAGAGAGGGGGCAGTTTTCGCTCAGCCCCAGCATTTT. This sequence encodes CSAREGAVFAQPQHF.

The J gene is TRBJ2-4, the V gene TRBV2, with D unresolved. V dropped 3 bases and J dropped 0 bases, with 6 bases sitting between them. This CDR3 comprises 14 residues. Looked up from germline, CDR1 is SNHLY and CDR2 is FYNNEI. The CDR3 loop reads CASSETEAKNIQYF. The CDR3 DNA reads TGTGCCAGCAGTGAGACTGAAGCCAAAAACATTCAGTACTTC.

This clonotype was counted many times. The CDR3 is CASSLSGGGNSPLHF. The CDR3 nucleotides are TGTGCCAGCAGTTTATCCGGGGGTGGTAATTCACCCCTCCACTTT. The chain employs TRBV12-3 or TRBV12-4 and TRBJ1-6; D perhaps matches TRBD1 (5 bases). The CDR3 has 15 amino acids. V lost 2 bases to trimming and J lost 6 bases, with 11 bases between them.